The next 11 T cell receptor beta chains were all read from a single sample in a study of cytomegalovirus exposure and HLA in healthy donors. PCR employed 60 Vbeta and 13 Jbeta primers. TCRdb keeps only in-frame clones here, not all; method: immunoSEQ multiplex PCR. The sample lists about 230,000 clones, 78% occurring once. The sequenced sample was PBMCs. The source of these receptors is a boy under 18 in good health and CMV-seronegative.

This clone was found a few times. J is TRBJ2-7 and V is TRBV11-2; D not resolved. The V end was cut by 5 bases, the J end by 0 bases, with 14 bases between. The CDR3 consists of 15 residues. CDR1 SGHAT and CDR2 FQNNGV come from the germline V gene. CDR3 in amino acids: CASSRNRARSYEQYF. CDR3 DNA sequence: TGTGCCAGCAGCAGAAACAGAGCTCGCTCCTACGAGCAGTACTTC.

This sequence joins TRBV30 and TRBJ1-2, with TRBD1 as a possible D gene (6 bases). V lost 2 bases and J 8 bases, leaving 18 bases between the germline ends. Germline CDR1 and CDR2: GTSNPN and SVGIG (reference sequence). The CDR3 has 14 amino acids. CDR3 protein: CAWSFTGTLGGYTF. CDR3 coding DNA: TGTGCCTGGAGTTTCACCGGGACATTGGGCGGCTACACCTTC.

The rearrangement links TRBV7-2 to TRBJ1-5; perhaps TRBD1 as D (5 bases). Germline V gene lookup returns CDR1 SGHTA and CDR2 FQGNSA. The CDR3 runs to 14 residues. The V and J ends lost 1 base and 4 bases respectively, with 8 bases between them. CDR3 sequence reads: CASSLGGGNQPQHF. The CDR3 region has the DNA TGTGCCAGCAGCTTAGGTGGGGGGAATCAGCCCCAGCATTTT.

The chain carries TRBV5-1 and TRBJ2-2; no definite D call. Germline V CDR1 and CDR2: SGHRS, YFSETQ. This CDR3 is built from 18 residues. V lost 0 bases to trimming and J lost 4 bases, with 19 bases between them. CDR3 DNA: TGCGCCAGCAGCTTGGGTTTCGGAGATATCTACGGCACCGGGGAGCTGTTTTTT. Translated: CASSLGFGDIYGTGELFF.

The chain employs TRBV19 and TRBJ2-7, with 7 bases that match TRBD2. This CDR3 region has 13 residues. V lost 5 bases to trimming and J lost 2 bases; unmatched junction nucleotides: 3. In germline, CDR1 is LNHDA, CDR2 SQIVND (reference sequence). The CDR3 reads CASSAGLPYEQYF. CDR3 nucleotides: TGTGCCAGTAGTGCGGGACTACCCTACGAGCAGTACTTC.

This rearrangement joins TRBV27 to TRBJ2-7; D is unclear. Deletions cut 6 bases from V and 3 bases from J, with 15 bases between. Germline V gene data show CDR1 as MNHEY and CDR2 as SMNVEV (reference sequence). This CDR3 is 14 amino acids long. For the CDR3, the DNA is TGTGCCAGCAGCCTAAAAACCCCCGTCTACGAGCAGTACTTC. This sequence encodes CASSLKTPVYEQYF.

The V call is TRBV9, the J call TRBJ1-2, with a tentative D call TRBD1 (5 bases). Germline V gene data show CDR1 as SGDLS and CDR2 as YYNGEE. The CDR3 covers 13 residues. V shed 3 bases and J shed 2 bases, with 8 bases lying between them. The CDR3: CASSDSGNYGYTF. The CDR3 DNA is TGTGCCAGCAGCGACTCAGGGAACTATGGCTACACCTTC.

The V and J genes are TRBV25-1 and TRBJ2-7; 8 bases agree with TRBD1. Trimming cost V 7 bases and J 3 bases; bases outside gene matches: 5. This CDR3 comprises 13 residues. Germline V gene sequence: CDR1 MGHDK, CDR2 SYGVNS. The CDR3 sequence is CASMDRENYEQYF. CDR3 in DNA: TGTGCCAGCATGGACAGGGAGAACTACGAGCAGTACTTC.

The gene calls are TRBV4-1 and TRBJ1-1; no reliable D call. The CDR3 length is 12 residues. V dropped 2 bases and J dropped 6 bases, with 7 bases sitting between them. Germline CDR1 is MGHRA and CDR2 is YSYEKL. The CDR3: CASSQTYSEAFF. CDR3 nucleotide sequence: TGCGCCAGCAGCCAAACATATTCTGAAGCTTTCTTT.

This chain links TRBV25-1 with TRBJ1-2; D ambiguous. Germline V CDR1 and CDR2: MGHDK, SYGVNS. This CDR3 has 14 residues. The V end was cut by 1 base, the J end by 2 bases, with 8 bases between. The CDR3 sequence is CASSESRTNYGYTF. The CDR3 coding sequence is TGTGCCAGCAGTGAATCCAGAACCAACTATGGCTACACCTTC.

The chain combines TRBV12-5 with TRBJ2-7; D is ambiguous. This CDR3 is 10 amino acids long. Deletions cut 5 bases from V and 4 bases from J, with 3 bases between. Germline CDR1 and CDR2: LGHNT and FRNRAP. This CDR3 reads CASGEYEQYF. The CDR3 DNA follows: TGTGCTAGTGGTGAGTACGAGCAGTACTTC.